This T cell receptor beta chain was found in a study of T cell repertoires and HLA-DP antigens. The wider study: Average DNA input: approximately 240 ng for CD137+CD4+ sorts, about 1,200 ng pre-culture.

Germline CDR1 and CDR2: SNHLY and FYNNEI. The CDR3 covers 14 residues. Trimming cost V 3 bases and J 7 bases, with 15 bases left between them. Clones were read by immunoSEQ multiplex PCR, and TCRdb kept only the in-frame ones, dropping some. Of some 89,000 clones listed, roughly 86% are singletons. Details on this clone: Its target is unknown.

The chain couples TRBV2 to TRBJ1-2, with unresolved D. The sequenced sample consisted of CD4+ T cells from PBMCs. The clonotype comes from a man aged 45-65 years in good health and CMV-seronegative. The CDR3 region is CASSESGESGGYTF. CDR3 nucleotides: TGTGCCAGCAGTGAGTCTGGGGAATCGGGTGGCTACACCTTC.